The clone carrying this T cell receptor beta chain counts as medium-sized by frequency. Its antigen is unknown. CDR3 size: 13 residues. CDR1 is MNHNS and CDR2 is SASEGT in the germline V gene. The sample belongs to a study of T cell clusters in autoimmune cytopenias. Regarding the study as a whole: Primary autoimmune cytopenia patients appeared to lack physiological T cell clusters present in healthy donors. TRB repertoire shifts in secondary cytopenia and chronic lymphocytic leukemia mostly reflected lymphoma, not autoimmunity.

One tube held mixed TRB-A and TRB-B primer pools for touch-down PCR. TCRdb re-called the multiplex PCR reads and catalogs CDR3 proteins one per entry, DNA excluded. The sample has around 8,000 distinct CDR3 sequences. TRB amplification used 250 ng of peripheral blood genomic DNA. The chain carries TRBV6-1 and TRBJ2-5; TCRdb gives TRBD1 as the D gene, but with no DNA this cannot be confirmed. Sequenced sample: peripheral blood. The TCR comes from a human donor with an autoimmune cytopenia or autoimmune hepatitis (not recorded which). CDR3 sequence: CASSRGYQETQYF.